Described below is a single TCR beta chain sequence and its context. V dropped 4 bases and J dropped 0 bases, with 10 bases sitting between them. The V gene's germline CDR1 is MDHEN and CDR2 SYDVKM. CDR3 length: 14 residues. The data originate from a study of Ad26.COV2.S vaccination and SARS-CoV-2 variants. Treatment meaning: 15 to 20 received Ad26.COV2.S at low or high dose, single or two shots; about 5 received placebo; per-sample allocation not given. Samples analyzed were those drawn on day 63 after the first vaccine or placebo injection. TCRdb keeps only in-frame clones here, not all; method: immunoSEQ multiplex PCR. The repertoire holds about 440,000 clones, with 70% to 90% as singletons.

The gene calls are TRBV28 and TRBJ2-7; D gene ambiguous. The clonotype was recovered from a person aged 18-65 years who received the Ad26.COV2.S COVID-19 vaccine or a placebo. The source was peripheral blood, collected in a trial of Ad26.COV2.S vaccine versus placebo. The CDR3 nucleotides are TGTGCCAGCAGTTACCCCTCCGCCTCCTACGAGCAGTACTTC. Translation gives CASSYPSASYEQYF.